This T cell receptor (beta chain) was obtained from a study of Ad26.COV2.S vaccination and SARS-CoV-2 variants. Study in general: In the COV1001 trial, the donor was in the Ad26.COV2.S arm. Administration of Ad26.COV2.S was intramuscular, either once or twice 56 days apart. Regarding the study as a whole: Recipients given vaccine exceeded placebo recipients in spike-specific TCR breadth. There was reportedly substantial breadth in spike-specific CD8+ and CD4+ T cell responses after vaccination.

Of note for this clone: Antigen: not known.

Treatment: approximately 18 received Ad26.COV2.S at low or high dose, single or two shots; five or six received placebo; per-sample allocation not given. Specimen acquisition occurred on day 63 following the initial vaccine or placebo injection. Assay: immunoSEQ multiplex PCR; the TCRdb copy retains only in-frame clones and omits some. The table shows about 390,000 clones, with around 85% occurring only once. This CDR3 is 15 amino acids long. The V segment lost 0 bases and the J segment 2 bases; nucleotides outside the gene matches: 2. Germline CDR1 is LGHNA and CDR2 is YNFKEQ. This sequence was found in a person aged 18-60 years who received the Ad26.COV2.S COVID-19 vaccine or a placebo. This rearrangement joins TRBV4-2 to TRBJ2-7; 9 positions match TRBD1. Sequenced material: peripheral blood, taken in a trial of Ad26.COV2.S vaccine versus placebo. This CDR3 reads CASSQEGDRAYEQYF. The CDR3 DNA sequence: TGTGCCAGCAGCCAAGAAGGGGACAGGGCCTACGAGCAGTACTTC.